The next 25 T cell receptor beta chains were all read from a single sample in a study of blood T cell repertoires in COVID-19. Some clones are missing from TCRdb's copy, which holds only in-frame ones; the method was immunoSEQ multiplex PCR. The data show around 99,000 clones, with roughly 78% seen just once and roughly 18% held by the top ten. The sequenced sample consisted of peripheral blood. Receptors originate from an elderly woman with active or convalescent COVID-19.

The chain is built from TRBV18 and TRBJ1-1; D may be TRBD1 (5 bases). Germline CDR1 and CDR2: KGHSH and LQKENI. The CDR3 sequence is 14 residues long. V was shortened by 3 bases and J by 1 base, with 9 bases between the two germline ends. The CDR3 here is CASSPDTPNTEAFF. The CDR3 bases are TGTGCCAGCTCACCGGACACTCCGAACACTGAAGCTTTCTTT. The full variable domain, in which reference TRBV18 and TRBJ1-1 provide the parts outside the CDR3, is NAGVMQNPRHLVRRRGQEARLRCSPMKGHSHVYWYRQLPEEGLKFMVYLQKENIIDESGMPKERFSAEFPKEGPSILRIQQVVRGDSAAYFCASSPDTPNTEAFFGQGTRLTVV.

The sample holds a few counts of this clone. This chain links TRBV27 with TRBJ1-1; possibly TRBD1 for D (5 bases). Germline-derived CDR1 and CDR2 are MNHEY and SMNVEV (reference sequence). The CDR3 contains 14 residues. Trimming left V 4 bases short and J 4 bases short, with 13 bases between. CDR3 nucleotide sequence: TGTGCCAGCAGTTCTCAGGGTTGGGGCACTGAAGCTTTCTTT. Its translation is CASSSQGWGTEAFF.

This chain links TRBV20-1 with TRBJ2-7, with D possibly being TRBD1 (5 bases). This CDR3 spans 11 amino acids. Germline lookup yields CDR1 DFQATT and CDR2 SNEGSKA (reference sequence). V dropped 3 bases and J dropped 5 bases, with 8 bases sitting between them. DNA for the CDR3: TGCAGTGCTAGGAAGGGGAACGAGCAGTACTTC. Translation: CSARKGNEQYF.

The chain carries TRBV6-2 or TRBV6-3 and TRBJ1-5, with 7 nucleotides matching TRBD1. Losses at the gene ends were 2 bases for V and 7 bases for J; bases not matched to a gene: 14. The CDR3 length is 17 residues. Germline lookup yields CDR1 MNHEY and CDR2 SVGEGT. CDR3 DNA: TGTGCCAGCAGTTACAGGCGTCGGGACAGCCTTGGGCAGCCCCAGCATTTT. Protein: CASSYRRRDSLGQPQHF.

This clone has more than one count but fewer than ten. At one end, the junction sequence differs from germline, possibly due to a read error. J is TRBJ2-7 and V is TRBV5-1, with TRBD1 matching 7 bases. Germline CDR1 is SGHRS and CDR2 is YFSETQ. The length of the CDR3 is 14 residues. DNA for the CDR3: TGTGCCAGCAGCTCGCCCGAGGGGGCCGGCGAGCAGTACTTC. Amino acids: CASSSPEGAGEQYF.

This chain connects TRBV2 to TRBJ1-2; 7 nucleotides line up with TRBD1. Germline CDR1 reads SNHLY; CDR2 reads FYNNEI. The trim removed 7 bases at V and 7 bases at J, leaving 9 bases unmatched. The CDR3 extends over 13 amino acids. CDR3 nucleotides: TGTGCCAGCATTCTCAGGGGGAACGCTGGCTACACCTTC. It codes for CASILRGNAGYTF.

The genes are TRBV2 and TRBJ2-4; tentative D call: TRBD2 (6 bases). CDR3 length: 13 residues. The germline gives CDR1 SNHLY, CDR2 FYNNEI. The germline V and J ends were trimmed by 8 bases and 4 bases, with 12 bases remaining between them. This chain's CDR3 is CASATEGKNIQYF. CDR3 coding DNA: TGTGCCAGCGCGACGGAGGGTAAAAACATTCAGTACTTC.

This clone was observed a handful of times. V gene TRBV27 combines with J gene TRBJ2-5; D gene unclear. Deletions cut 4 bases from V and 1 base from J, with 4 bases between. This CDR3 is built from 12 residues. Germline CDR1 is MNHEY and CDR2 is SMNVEV (reference sequence). The CDR3 loop is CASSSSQETQYF. Here the CDR3 DNA reads TGTGCCAGCAGTTCCAGCCAAGAGACCCAGTACTTC.

Of note for this clone: The same CDR3 also results from other DNA sequences found in this sample. The rearrangement links TRBV7-3 to TRBJ2-3, with D tentatively TRBD2 (6 bases). Germline CDR1 and CDR2: SGHTA and FQGTGA. The CDR3 length is 13 residues. Trimming removed 5 bases at V and 3 bases at J, with 9 bases between. The DNA of the CDR3 is TGTGCCAGCAGCCCCGGAGGGACAGATACGCAGTATTTT. It codes for CASSPGGTDTQYF.

This chain uses TRBV4-2 with TRBJ2-4, with a weak D call TRBD2 (6 bases). The V gene's germline CDR1 is LGHNA and CDR2 YNFKEQ. Trimming shortened V by 1 base and J by 3 bases, and 16 bases separated the two germline ends. This CDR3 spans 17 amino acids. CDR3 sequence (DNA): TGTGCCAGCAGCCAAGTACTAGCAACCGGGGGCAAAAACATTCAGTACTTC. This encodes CASSQVLATGGKNIQYF.

This clone was picked up a small number of times. This rearrangement joins TRBV7-9 to TRBJ2-1; D not resolved. The germline V gene has CDR1 SEHNR and CDR2 FQNEAQ (reference sequence). CDR3 length: 16 amino acids. Trimming left V 5 bases short and J 8 bases short, with 22 bases between. For the CDR3, the DNA is TGTGCCAGCAGCCTTACGCCCGAGAGGCGTGCCGATGAGCAGTTCTTC. This sequence encodes CASSLTPERRADEQFF.

This clone was seen once. V usage is TRBV29-1 and J usage is TRBJ2-1; 10 bases are shared with TRBD2. In germline, CDR1 is SQVTM, CDR2 ANQGSEA. V lost 4 bases, J lost 8 bases, and 11 bases stayed unmatched. The CDR3 sequence is 15 residues long. The CDR3 loop reads CSVGGASGRADEQFF. DNA for the CDR3: TGCAGCGTTGGTGGGGCTAGCGGGAGAGCCGATGAGCAGTTCTTC.

The rearrangement links TRBV7-2 to TRBJ2-7; D may be TRBD1 (6 bases). Germline CDR1 is SGHTA and CDR2 is FQGNSA. V lost 1 base and J lost 0, with 7 bases in between. The CDR3 totals 14 residues. In DNA form, the CDR3 reads TGTGCCAGCAGCTTAGGGGACAACTCCTACGAGCAGTACTTC. Protein sequence: CASSLGDNSYEQYF.

The chain has TRBV6-2 or TRBV6-3 and TRBJ1-5; D not resolved. The CDR3 contains 15 residues. Germline lookup yields CDR1 MNHEY and CDR2 SVGEGT. With 2 bases removed from V and 7 bases from J, the gap between germline ends came to 15 bases. The CDR3 sequence is CASSYGDQWRQPQHF. The CDR3 nucleotides read TGTGCCAGCAGTTACGGTGACCAGTGGAGGCAGCCCCAGCATTTT.

The rearrangement joins TRBV19 to TRBJ2-1, with D perhaps TRBD2 (7 bases). Germline CDR1 reads LNHDA; CDR2 reads SQIVND (reference sequence). Trimming pared 4 bases from V and 8 bases from J, leaving 21 bases between. The CDR3 has 16 amino acids. CDR3: CASSNYRTRGGDEQFF. The CDR3 DNA sequence: TGTGCCAGTAGTAATTATAGGACTAGGGGGGGCGATGAGCAGTTCTTC.

The V call is TRBV5-8, the J call TRBJ2-4, with 9 bases that match TRBD2. Germline lookup yields CDR1 SGHTS and CDR2 YDEGEE. This CDR3 comprises 14 residues. Trimming took 4 bases from V and 6 from J; bases not matched to a gene: 5. Here the CDR3 reads CASSKGLALNIQYF. The CDR3 region has the DNA TGTGCCAGCAGCAAGGGACTAGCTTTAAACATTCAGTACTTC.

The chain combines TRBV6-5 with TRBJ1-5; D not certain. V was cut by 7 bases and J by 0 bases, with 13 bases left in between. The germline gives CDR1 MNHEY, CDR2 SVGAGI. This CDR3 region has 15 residues. Written as DNA, the CDR3 is TGTGCCAGCACCCCGACGGGGAATAGCAATCAGCCCCAGCATTTT. Its protein product is CASTPTGNSNQPQHF.

The V and J genes are TRBV29-1 and TRBJ2-5, with TRBD1 identical over 11 bases. The germline CDR1 and CDR2 sequences are SQVTM and ANQGSEA. The CDR3 sequence is 14 residues long. With 7 bases clipped from V and 5 bases from J, the junction kept 9 bases outside the gene matches. The CDR3 nucleotides read TGCAGCGGCCTGGGACAGGGGGTCGGGGAGACCCAGTACTTC. Translating gives CSGLGQGVGETQYF. The complete variable domain, with remaining parts taken from reference TRBV29-1 and TRBJ2-5, reads SAVISQKPSRDICQRGTSLTIQCQVDSQVTMMFWYRQQPGQSLTLIATANQGSEATYESGFVIDKFPISRPNLTFSTLTVSNMSPEDSSIYLCSGLGQGVGETQYFGPGTRLLVL.

The chain couples TRBV14 to TRBJ2-7, with a possible D match to TRBD2 (5 bases). There are 15 residues in the CDR3. From germline, CDR1 is SGHDN and CDR2 FVKESK. The V end lost 0 bases, the J end lost 0 bases, and 9 bases lay between the germline ends. The CDR3 DNA follows: TGTGCCAGCAGCCAAGATGTGGGGAGCTCCTACGAGCAGTACTTC. Amino acids: CASSQDVGSSYEQYF.

The chain employs TRBV9 and TRBJ2-1, with TRBD2 matching 12 bases. Germline CDR1 SGDLS, CDR2 YYNGEE. The CDR3 runs 17 residues. V was clipped by 0 bases and J by 8 bases; unmatched bases: 9. CDR3 nucleotides: TGTGCCAGCAGCGTAGACCCTAGCGGGAGGGCCCTGGATGAGCAGTTCTTC. Translating gives CASSVDPSGRALDEQFF.

The chain couples TRBV5-4 to TRBJ2-3, with TRBD2 matching 11 bases. CDR3 length equals 16 residues. The germline V gene has CDR1 SGHNT and CDR2 YYREEE (reference sequence). The trim removed 6 bases at V and 5 bases at J, leaving 11 bases unmatched. The CDR3 protein is CASTRPRSGRGDTQYF. The CDR3 region has the DNA TGTGCCAGCACCCGGCCCCGTAGCGGGAGGGGAGATACGCAGTATTTT.

This clone was picked up one time. The V call is TRBV7-2, the J call TRBJ2-7; 9 nucleotides align to TRBD2. V shed 1 base and J 0 bases; nucleotides not matched to a gene: 1. This CDR3 has 15 amino acids. CDR1 and CDR2 (germline): SGHTA, FQGNSA. The CDR3 sequence: CASSLGGLASYEQYF. The CDR3 nucleotides are TGTGCCAGCAGCTTAGGGGGACTAGCCTCCTACGAGCAGTACTTC.

The chain joins TRBV5-1 to TRBJ2-1; 7 bases line up with TRBD2. Germline loops: CDR1 SGHRS, CDR2 YFSETQ. The CDR3 is 12 amino acids. V trimming: 5 bases; J trimming: 8 bases; junction bases outside the gene matches: 4. The CDR3 DNA sequence: TGCGCCAGCAGAGCGGGATACGATGAGCAGTTCTTC. Translated: CASRAGYDEQFF.

The genes are TRBV9 and TRBJ1-6; 9 bases fit TRBD1. This CDR3 spans 15 amino acids. J gave up 7 bases and V 4 bases, and 6 bases lay outside the gene matches. CDR1 is SGDLS and CDR2 is YYNGEE in the germline V gene. The CDR3, as DNA: TGTGCCAGCAGCCAAGGACAGGGGAGCAATTCACCCCTCCACTTT. Protein product: CASSQGQGSNSPLHF.

As DNA, the CDR3 is TGTGCCAGCAGTTTGGGACAGGAAAATTCACCCCTCCACTTT. Translation: CASSLGQENSPLHF. The chain uses TRBV28 and TRBJ1-6; 8 positions match TRBD1. CDR1 and CDR2 (germline): MDHEN, SYDVKM. The CDR3 has 14 residues. V was pared by 3 bases and J by 7 bases, with 2 bases of the junction left unmatched.